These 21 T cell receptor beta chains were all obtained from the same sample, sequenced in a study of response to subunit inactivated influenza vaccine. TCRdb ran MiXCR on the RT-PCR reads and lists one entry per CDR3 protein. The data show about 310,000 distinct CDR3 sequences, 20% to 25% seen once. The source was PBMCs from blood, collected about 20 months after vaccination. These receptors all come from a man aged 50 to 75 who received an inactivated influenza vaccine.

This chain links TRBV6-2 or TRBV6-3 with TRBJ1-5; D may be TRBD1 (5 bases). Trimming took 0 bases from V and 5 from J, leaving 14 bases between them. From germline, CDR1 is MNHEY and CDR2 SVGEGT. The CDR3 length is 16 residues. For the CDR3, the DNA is TGTGCCAGCAGTTACTCGTCCTTGCGGGGCGATCAGCCCCAGCATTTT. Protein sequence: CASSYSSLRGDQPQHF.

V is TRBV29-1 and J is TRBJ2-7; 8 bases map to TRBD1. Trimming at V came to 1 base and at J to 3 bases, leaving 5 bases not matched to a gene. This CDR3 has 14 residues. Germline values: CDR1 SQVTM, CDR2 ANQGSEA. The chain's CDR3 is CSVEAHDRGYEQYF. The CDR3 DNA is TGCAGCGTTGAAGCTCATGACAGGGGCTACGAGCAGTACTTC.

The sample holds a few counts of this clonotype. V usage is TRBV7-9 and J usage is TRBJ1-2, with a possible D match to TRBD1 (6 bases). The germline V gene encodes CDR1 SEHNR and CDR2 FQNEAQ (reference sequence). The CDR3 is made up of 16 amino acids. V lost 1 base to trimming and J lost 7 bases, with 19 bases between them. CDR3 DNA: TGTGCCAGCAGCTTAGGGGACGGGGGGCTGAGCGGTGGCTACACCTTC. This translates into CASSLGDGGLSGGYTF.

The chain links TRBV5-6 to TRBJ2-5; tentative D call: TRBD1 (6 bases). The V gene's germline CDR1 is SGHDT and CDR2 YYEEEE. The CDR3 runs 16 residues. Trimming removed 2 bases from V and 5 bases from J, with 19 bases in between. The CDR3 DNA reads TGTGCCAGCAGCTTACTGACAGGATCCATAGGGGAGACCCAGTACTTC. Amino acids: CASSLLTGSIGETQYF.

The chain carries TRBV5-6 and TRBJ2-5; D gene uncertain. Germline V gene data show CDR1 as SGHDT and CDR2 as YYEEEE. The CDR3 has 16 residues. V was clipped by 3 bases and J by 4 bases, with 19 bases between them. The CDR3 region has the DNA TGTGCCAGCAGCTCGCAATTCCTAGGATTCGGAGAGACCCAGTACTTC. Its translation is CASSSQFLGFGETQYF.

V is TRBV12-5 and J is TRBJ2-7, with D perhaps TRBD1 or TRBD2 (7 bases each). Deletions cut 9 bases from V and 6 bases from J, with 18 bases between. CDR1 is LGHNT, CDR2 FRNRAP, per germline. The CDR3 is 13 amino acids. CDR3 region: CASRGDSFSEQYF. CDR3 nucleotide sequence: TGTGCTAGCCGGGGGGACAGTTTCTCCGAGCAGTACTTC.

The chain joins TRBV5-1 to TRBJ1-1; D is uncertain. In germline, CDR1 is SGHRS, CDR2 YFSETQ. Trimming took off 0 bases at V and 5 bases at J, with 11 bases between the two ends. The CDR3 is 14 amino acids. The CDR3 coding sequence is TGCGCCAGCAGCTTGGCCCATAGAGATACTGAAGCTTTCTTT. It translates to CASSLAHRDTEAFF. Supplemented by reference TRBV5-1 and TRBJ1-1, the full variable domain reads KAGVTQTPRYLIKTRGQQVTLSCSPISGHRSVSWYQQTPGQGLQFLFEYFSETQRNKGNFPGRFSGRQFSNSRSEMNVSTLELGDSALYLCASSLAHRDTEAFFGQGTRLTVV.

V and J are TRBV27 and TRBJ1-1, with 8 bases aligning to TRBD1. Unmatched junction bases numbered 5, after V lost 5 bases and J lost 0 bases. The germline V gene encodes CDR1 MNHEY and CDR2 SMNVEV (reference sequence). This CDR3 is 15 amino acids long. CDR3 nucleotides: TGTGCCAGCAGTGGCGGGACAGGTATGAACACTGAAGCTTTCTTT. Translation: CASSGGTGMNTEAFF.

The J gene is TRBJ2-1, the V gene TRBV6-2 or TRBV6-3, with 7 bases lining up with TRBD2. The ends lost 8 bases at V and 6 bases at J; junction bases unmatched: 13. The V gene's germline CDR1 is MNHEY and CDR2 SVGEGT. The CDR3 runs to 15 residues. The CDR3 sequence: CASGLGDYIFNEQFF. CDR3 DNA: TGTGCCAGCGGGTTAGGGGACTACATTTTCAATGAGCAGTTCTTC.

CDR3 DNA: TGTGCCAGCAGCCCGCGGACAGGGCTTCTCTCTGGAAACACCATATATTTT. This codes for CASSPRTGLLSGNTIYF. This rearrangement joins TRBV9 to TRBJ1-3; 8 bases map to TRBD1. The CDR3 totals 17 residues. CDR1 is SGDLS, CDR2 YYNGEE, per germline. V gave up 4 bases and J gave up 0 bases; unmatched junction bases: 9.

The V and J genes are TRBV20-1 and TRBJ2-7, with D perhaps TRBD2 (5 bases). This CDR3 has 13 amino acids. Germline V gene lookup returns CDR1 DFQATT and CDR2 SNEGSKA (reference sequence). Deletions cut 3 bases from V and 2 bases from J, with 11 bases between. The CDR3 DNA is TGCAGTGCTAGTCGAGCGGAAACCTACGAGCAGTACTTC. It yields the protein CSASRAETYEQYF.

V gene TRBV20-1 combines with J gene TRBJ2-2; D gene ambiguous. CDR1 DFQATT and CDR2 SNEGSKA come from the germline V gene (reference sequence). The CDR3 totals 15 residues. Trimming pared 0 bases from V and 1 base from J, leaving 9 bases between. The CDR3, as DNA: TGCAGTGCTAGAGATTCCCAGCGGAACACCGGGGAGCTGTTTTTT. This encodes CSARDSQRNTGELFF.

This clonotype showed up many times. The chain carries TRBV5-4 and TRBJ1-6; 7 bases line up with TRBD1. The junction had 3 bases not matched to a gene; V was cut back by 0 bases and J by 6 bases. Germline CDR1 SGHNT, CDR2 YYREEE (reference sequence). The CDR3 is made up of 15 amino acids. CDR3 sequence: CASSLAQGGNSPLHF. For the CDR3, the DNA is TGTGCCAGCAGCTTGGCCCAGGGGGGTAATTCACCCCTCCACTTT. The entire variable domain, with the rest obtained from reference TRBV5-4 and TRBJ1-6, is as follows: ETGVTQSPTHLIKTRGQQVTLRCSSQSGHNTVSWYQQALGQGPQFIFQYYREEENGRGNFPPRFSGLQFPNYSSELNVNALELDDSALYLCASSLAQGGNSPLHFGNGTRLTVT.

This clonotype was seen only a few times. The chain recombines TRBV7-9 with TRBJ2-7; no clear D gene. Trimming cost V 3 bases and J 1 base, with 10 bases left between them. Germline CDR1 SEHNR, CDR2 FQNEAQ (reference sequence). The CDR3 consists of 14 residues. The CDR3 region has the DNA TGTGCCAGCAGCTTTCGGGCCTCATCCTACGAGCAGTACTTC. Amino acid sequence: CASSFRASSYEQYF. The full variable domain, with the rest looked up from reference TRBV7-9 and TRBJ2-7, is DTGVSQNPRHKITKRGQNVTFRCDPISEHNRLYWYRQTLGQGPEFLTYFQNEAQLEKSRLLSDRFSAERPKGSFSTLEIQRTEQGDSAMYLCASSFRASSYEQYFGPGTRLTVT.

DNA of the CDR3: TGTGCCAGTTTTTCGGGGAGTGGCTACACCTTC. Amino acids: CASFSGSGYTF. The chain carries TRBV6-2 or TRBV6-3 and TRBJ1-2; unclear D gene. CDR1 is MNHEY and CDR2 is SVGEGT in the germline V gene. The ends were cut back, 9 bases at V and 7 bases at J, with 12 bases in the middle. CDR3 length: 11 residues.

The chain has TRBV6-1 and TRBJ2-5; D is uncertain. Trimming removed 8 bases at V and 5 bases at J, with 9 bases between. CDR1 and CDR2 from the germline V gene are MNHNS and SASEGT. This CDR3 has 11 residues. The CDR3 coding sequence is TGTGCCAGCGCCAAAACGGAGACCCAGTACTTC. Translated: CASAKTETQYF.

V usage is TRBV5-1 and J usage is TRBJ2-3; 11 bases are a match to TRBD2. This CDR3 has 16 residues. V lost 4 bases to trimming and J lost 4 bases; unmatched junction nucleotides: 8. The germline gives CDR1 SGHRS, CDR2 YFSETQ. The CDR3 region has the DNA TGCGCCAGCAGCCTGATCCTACTAGCGGGGGCAGATACGCAGTATTTT. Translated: CASSLILLAGADTQYF.

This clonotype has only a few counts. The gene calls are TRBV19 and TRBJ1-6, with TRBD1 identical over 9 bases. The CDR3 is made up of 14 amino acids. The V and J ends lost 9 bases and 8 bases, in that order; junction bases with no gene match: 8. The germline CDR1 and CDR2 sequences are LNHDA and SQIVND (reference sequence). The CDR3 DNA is TGTGCCAGCCCCCGGGACAGGGTCGATTCACCCCTCCACTTT. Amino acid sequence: CASPRDRVDSPLHF. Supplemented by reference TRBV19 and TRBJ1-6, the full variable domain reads DGGITQSPKYLFRKEGQNVTLSCEQNLNHDAMYWYRQDPGQGLRLIYYSQIVNDFQKGDIAEGYSVSREKKESFPLTVTSAQKNPTAFYLCASPRDRVDSPLHFGNGTRLTVT.

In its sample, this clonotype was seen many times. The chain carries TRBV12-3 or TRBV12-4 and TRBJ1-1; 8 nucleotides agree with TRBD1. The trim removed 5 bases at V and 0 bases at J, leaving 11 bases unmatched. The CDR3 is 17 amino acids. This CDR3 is CASSPDRAGRMNTEAFF. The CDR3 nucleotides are TGTGCCAGCAGTCCGGACAGGGCGGGGAGGATGAACACTGAAGCTTTCTTT.

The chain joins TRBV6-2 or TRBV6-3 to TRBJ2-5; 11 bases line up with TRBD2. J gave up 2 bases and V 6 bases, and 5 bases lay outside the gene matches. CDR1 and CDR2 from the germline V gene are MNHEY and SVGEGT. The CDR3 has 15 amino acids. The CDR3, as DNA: TGTGCCAGCAGCCGGACTAGCGGGCTTCAAGAGACCCAGTACTTC. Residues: CASSRTSGLQETQYF.

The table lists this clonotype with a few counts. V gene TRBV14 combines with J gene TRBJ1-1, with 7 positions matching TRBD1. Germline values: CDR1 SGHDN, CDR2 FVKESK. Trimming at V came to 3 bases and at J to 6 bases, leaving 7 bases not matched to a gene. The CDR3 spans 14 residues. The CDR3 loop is CASSQRQGTAEAFF. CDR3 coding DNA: TGTGCCAGCAGCCAGAGACAGGGTACGGCTGAAGCTTTCTTT.